The clone carrying this T cell receptor (beta chain) was recorded only once. The data were taken from a study of blood T cell repertoires in COVID-19. Overall study: COVID-19 samples from acute and convalescent phases originated in the United States, Italy and Spain. T cells, B-cell-depleted T cells, or PBMCs supplied cDNA or gDNA.

CDR3 length: 13 residues. Germline CDR1 and CDR2: MDHEN and SYDVKM. Trimming took off 5 bases at V and 4 bases at J, with 11 bases between the two ends. Original processing notes: How many nucleated cells were present was estimated from reference gene primer amplification. Only in-frame clones appear in the TCRdb table, and some are missing; sequencing was by immunoSEQ multiplex PCR. V and J calls and clone size are copied from that table; D and trimming were computed from the DNA. The sample has approximately 130,000 clones, roughly nine tenths seen once. The sequencing input was peripheral blood. The receptor's source is a man between 65 and 85 years old with active or convalescent COVID-19. This chain uses TRBV28 with TRBJ1-2; possible D gene TRBD1, 6 bases. DNA of the CDR3: TGTGCCAGCAGTCCCCGGGACACCTATGGCTACACCTTC. This translates into CASSPRDTYGYTF.